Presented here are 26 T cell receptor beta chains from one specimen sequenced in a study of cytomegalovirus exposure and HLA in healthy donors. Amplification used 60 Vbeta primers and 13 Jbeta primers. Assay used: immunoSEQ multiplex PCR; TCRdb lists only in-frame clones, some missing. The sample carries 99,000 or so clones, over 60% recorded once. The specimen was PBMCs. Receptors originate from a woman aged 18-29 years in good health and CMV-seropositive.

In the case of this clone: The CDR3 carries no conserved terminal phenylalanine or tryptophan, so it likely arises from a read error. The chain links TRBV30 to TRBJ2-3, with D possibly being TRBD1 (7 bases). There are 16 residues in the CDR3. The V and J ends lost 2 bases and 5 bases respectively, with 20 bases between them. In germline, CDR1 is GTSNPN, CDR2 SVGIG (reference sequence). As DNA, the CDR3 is TGTGCCTGGAGTCCTGCCCAGGGGGGTCGGGGAGATACGCAGTATGTT. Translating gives CAWSPAQGGRGDTQYV.

CDR3 DNA: TGTGCCAGCAGGGTGGGGGCGCCCGGGCAGCCCCAGCATTTT. Translated: CASRVGAPGQPQHF. The chain couples TRBV6-5 to TRBJ1-5; D is possibly TRBD1 (6 bases). V shed 6 bases and J shed 7 bases, with 16 bases lying between them. Germline CDR1 MNHEY, CDR2 SVGAGI. This CDR3 is built from 14 residues.

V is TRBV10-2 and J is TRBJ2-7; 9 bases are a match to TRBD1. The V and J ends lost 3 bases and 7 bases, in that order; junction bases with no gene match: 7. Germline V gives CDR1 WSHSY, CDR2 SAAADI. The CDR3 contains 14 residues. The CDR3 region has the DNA TGCGCCAGCAGTGAAGGACAGGGGCTAGATGAGCAGTACTTC. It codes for CASSEGQGLDEQYF.

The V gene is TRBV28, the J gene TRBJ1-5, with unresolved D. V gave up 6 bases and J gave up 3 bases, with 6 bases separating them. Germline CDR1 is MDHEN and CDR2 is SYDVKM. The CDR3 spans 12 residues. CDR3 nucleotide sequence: TGTGCCAGCAGCGGAGTCAATCAGCCCCAGCATTTT. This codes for CASSGVNQPQHF. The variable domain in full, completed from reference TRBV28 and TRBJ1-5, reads DVKVTQSSRYLVKRTGEKVFLECVQDMDHENMFWYRQDPGLGLRLIYFSYDVKMKEKGDIPEGYSVSREKKERFSLILESASTNQTSMYLCASSGVNQPQHFGDGTRLSIL.

The CDR3 sequence: CASSQVTGLGEETQYF. CDR3 bases: TGTGCCAGCAGCCAAGTGACGGGACTAGGGGAAGAGACCCAGTACTTC. The J gene is TRBJ2-5, the V gene TRBV4-2; 8 bases line up with TRBD2. Germline-derived CDR1 and CDR2 are LGHNA and YNFKEQ. This CDR3 spans 16 amino acids. V was pared by 1 base and J by 3 bases, with 7 bases of the junction left unmatched.

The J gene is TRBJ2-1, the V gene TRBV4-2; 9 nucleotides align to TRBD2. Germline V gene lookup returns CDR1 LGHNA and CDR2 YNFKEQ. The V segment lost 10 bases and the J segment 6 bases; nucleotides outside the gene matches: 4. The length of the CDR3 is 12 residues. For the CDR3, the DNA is TGTGCCACTAGCGGGGCCCTCAATGAGCAGTTCTTC. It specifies CATSGALNEQFF.

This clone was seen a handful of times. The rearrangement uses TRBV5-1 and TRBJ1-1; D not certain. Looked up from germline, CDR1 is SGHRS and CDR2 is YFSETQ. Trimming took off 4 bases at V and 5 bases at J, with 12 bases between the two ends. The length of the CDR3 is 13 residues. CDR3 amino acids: CASSPVTVTEAFF. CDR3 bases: TGCGCCAGCAGCCCCGTAACAGTGACTGAAGCTTTCTTT.

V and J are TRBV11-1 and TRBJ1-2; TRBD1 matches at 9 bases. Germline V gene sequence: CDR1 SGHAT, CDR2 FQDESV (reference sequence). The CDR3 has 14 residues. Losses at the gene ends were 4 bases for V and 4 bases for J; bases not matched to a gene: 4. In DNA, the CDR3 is TGTGCCAGCAGCTCCACAGGGGGCTCCTATGGCTACACCTTC. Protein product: CASSSTGGSYGYTF.

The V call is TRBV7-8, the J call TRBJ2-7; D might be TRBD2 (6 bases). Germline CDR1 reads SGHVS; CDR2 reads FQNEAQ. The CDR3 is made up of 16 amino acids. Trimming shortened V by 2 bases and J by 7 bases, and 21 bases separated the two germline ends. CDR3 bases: TGTGCCAGCAGCTTAAGTGGCGGGGTTACTTTGGGGGAGCAGTACTTC. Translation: CASSLSGGVTLGEQYF.

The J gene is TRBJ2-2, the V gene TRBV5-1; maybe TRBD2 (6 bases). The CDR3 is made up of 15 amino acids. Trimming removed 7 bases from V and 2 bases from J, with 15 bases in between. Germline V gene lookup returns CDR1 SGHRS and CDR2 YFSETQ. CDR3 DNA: TGCGCCAGCTACCCCACCGGGACTAACACCGGGGAGCTGTTTTTT. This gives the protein CASYPTGTNTGELFF.

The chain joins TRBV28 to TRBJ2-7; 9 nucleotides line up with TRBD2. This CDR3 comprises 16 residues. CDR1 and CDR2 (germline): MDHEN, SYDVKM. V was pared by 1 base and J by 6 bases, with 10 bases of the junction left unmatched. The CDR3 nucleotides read TGTGCCAGCAGTTTATCACTAGCGGGCTTACGACTCGAGCAGTACTTC. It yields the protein CASSLSLAGLRLEQYF.

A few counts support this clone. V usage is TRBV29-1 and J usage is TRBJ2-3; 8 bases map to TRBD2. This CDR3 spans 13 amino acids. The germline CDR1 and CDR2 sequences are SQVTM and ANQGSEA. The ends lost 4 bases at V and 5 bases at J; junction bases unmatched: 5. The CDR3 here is CSVAAGGGDTQYF. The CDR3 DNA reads TGCAGCGTTGCGGCGGGAGGAGGAGATACGCAGTATTTT.

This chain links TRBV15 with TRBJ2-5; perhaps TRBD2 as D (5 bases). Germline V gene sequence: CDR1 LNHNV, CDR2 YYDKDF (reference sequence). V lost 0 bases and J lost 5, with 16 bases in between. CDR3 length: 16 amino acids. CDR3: CATSRDQWGARETQYF. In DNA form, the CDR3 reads TGTGCCACCAGCAGAGATCAGTGGGGAGCCAGGGAGACCCAGTACTTC.

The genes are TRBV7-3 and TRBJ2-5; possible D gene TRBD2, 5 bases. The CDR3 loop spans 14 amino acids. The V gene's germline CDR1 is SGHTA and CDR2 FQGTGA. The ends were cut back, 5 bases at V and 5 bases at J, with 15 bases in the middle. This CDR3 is CASSVGPSRETQYF. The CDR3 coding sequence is TGTGCCAGCAGCGTCGGTCCTAGCAGGGAGACCCAGTACTTC.

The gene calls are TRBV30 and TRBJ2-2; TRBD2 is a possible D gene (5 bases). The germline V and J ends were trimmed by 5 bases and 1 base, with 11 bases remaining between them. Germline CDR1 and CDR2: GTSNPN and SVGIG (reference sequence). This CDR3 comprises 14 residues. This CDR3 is CAWDAGLNTGELFF. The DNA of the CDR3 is TGTGCCTGGGATGCGGGTTTGAACACCGGGGAGCTGTTTTTT.

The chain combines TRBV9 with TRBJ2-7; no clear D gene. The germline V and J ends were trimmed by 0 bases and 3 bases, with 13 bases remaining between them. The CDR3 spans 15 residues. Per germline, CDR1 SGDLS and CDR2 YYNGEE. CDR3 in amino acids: CASSVVSSAYYEQYF. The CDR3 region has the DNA TGTGCCAGCAGCGTAGTTTCGAGCGCGTACTACGAGCAGTACTTC.

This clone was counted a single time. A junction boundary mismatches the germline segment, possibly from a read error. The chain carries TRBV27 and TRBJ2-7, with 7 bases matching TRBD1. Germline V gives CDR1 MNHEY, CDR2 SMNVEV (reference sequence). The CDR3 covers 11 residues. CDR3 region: CASSLGQELAF. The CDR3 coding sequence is TGTGCCAGCAGTTTAGGACAGGAGCTAGCCTTC.

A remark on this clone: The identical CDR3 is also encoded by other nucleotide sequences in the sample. This CDR3 is CASSEYGANYGYTF. In DNA form, the CDR3 reads TGCGCCAGCAGCGAATACGGGGCTAACTATGGCTACACCTTC. The chain joins TRBV5-1 to TRBJ1-2; no reliable D call. Germline lookup yields CDR1 SGHRS and CDR2 YFSETQ. V lost 4 bases and J 0 bases, leaving 10 bases between the germline ends. The CDR3 has 14 residues.

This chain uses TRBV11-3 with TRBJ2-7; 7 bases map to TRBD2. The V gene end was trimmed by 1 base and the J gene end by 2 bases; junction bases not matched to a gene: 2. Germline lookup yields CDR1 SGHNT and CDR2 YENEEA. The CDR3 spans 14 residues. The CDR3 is CASSLAGGPYEQYF. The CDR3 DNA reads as TGTGCCAGCAGCTTAGCGGGAGGCCCCTACGAGCAGTACTTC.

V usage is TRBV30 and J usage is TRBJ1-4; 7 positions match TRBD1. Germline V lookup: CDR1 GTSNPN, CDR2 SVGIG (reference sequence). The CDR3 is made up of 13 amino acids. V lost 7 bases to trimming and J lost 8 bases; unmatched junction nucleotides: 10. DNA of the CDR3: TGTGCCTCCTCGACAGGGTTGGTAGAAAAACTGTTTTTT. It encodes CASSTGLVEKLFF.

CDR3 nucleotides: TGCGCCAGCAGCTTGGAGGGACAGATTAACACTGAAGCTTTCTTT. The encoded protein is CASSLEGQINTEAFF. The rearrangement uses TRBV5-1 and TRBJ1-1; 7 nucleotides match TRBD1. The CDR3 consists of 15 residues. The germline gives CDR1 SGHRS, CDR2 YFSETQ. V was pared by 0 bases and J by 2 bases, with 4 bases of the junction left unmatched.

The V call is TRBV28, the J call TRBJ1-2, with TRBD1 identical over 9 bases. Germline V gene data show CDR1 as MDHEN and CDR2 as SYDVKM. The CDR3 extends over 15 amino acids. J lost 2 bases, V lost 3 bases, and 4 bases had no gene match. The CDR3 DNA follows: TGTGCCAGCAGTTTCGGGGACAGGGCAAACTATGGCTACACCTTC. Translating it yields CASSFGDRANYGYTF.

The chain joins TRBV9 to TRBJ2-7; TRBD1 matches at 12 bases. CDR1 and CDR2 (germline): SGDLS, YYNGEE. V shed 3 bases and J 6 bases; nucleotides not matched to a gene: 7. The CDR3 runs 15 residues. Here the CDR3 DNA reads TGTGCCAGCAGCGAATCCGGGACAGGGGGCCTCGAGCAGTACTTC. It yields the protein CASSESGTGGLEQYF.

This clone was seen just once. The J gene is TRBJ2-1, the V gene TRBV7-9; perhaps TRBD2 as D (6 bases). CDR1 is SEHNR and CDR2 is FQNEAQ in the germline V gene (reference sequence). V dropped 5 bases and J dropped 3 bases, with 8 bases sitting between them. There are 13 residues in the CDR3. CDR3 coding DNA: TGTGCCAGCAGCGCGACTAGCTACAATGAGCAGTTCTTC. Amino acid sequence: CASSATSYNEQFF. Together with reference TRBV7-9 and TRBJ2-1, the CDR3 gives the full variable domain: DTGVSQNPRHKITKRGQNVTFRCDPISEHNRLYWYRQTLGQGPEFLTYFQNEAQLEKSRLLSDRFSAERPKGSFSTLEIQRTEQGDSAMYLCASSATSYNEQFFGPGTRLTVL.

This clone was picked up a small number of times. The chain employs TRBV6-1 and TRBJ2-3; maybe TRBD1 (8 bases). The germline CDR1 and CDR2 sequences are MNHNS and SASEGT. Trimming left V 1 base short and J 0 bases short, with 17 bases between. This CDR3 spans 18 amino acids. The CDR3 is CASSEVPGGQESTDTQYF. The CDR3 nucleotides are TGTGCCAGCAGTGAAGTCCCGGGGGGACAGGAAAGCACAGATACGCAGTATTTT.

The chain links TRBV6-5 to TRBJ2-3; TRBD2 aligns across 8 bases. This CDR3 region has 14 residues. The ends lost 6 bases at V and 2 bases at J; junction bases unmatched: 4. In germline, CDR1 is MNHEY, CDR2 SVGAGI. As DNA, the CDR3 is TGTGCCAGCAGACTAGCGGAATTCACAGATACGCAGTATTTT. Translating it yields CASRLAEFTDTQYF.